This entry features one TCR beta chain sequence. As originally analysed: From reference gene primer amplification, estimates of nucleated cell counts were derived. Here immunoSEQ multiplex PCR was the method, and the copy in TCRdb shows in-frame clones only, minus some. D and trimming were read from the DNA, whereas the V and J calls and clone size are those reported in that table. The sample has roughly 250,000 clones; more than 80% are singletons. The V end lost 7 bases, the J end lost 5 bases, and 14 bases lay between the germline ends. The CDR3 is made up of 13 amino acids. Germline V gives CDR1 SNHLY, CDR2 FYNNEI. The record originates from a study of blood T cell repertoires in COVID-19. Study-wide background: Sites in the United States, Italy and Spain provided acute and convalescent COVID-19 samples. Nucleic acid was either cDNA or gDNA, and it came from T cells, B-cell-depleted T cells, or PBMCs.

The material sequenced was peripheral blood. The chain uses TRBV2 and TRBJ2-5; possible D gene TRBD2, 7 bases. This clonotype originated in a woman aged 40 to 50 with acute or convalescent COVID-19. CDR3 sequence: CASNTGGGETQYF. The CDR3 DNA reads as TGTGCCAGCAACACGGGGGGCGGGGAGACCCAGTACTTC.